These 27 T cell receptor beta chains were sequenced from one sample in a study of T cells in localized non-small cell lung cancer. Assay: immunoSEQ multiplex PCR; the TCRdb copy retains only in-frame clones and omits some. The data show about 91,000 clones, with roughly 89% seen just once and about 15% held by the top ten. Sequenced material: peripheral blood, taken before any cancer treatment. The source of these receptors is a man between 40 and 69 years old with stage I squamous cell lung carcinoma.

The V call is TRBV7-2, the J call TRBJ2-2; possible D gene TRBD2, 6 bases. The length of the CDR3 is 16 residues. Germline CDR1 reads SGHTA; CDR2 reads FQGNSA. Trimming took off 5 bases at V and 3 bases at J, with 16 bases between the two ends. This CDR3 is CASSQSRGGYTGELFF. For the CDR3, the DNA is TGTGCCAGCAGCCAAAGTCGTGGGGGGTACACCGGGGAGCTGTTTTTT.

This clone was found once. The chain is built from TRBV5-6 and TRBJ2-1, with unresolved D. V shed 1 base and J shed 4 bases, with 15 bases lying between them. The CDR3 length is 16 residues. In germline, CDR1 is SGHDT, CDR2 YYEEEE. CDR3 sequence (DNA): TGTGCCAGCAGCTTGTCGGGTCGTGGGGATTACAATGAGCAGTTCTTC. Translation: CASSLSGRGDYNEQFF.

The chain uses TRBV6-1 and TRBJ2-5; no definite D call. In germline, CDR1 is MNHNS, CDR2 SASEGT. The CDR3 runs to 14 residues. Between the trimmed V and J ends, which lost 1 base and 2 bases, there was a span of 8 bases. CDR3 loop: CASSEGSAQETQYF. CDR3 nucleotide sequence: TGTGCCAGCAGTGAAGGGTCAGCACAAGAGACCCAGTACTTC.

This clone has a single count. The chain carries TRBV5-1 and TRBJ1-5; D remains ambiguous. With 0 bases removed from V and 1 base from J, the gap between germline ends came to 8 bases. The CDR3 covers 15 residues. CDR1 is SGHRS, CDR2 YFSETQ, per germline. For the CDR3, the DNA is TGCGCCAGCAGCTTGGAGGTTGGGAGCAATCAGCCCCAGCATTTT. Translated: CASSLEVGSNQPQHF.

This clone occurred once. The chain recombines TRBV4-1 with TRBJ2-3; 8 nucleotides line up with TRBD2. The ends lost 0 bases at V and 1 base at J; junction bases unmatched: 6. The CDR3 is 17 amino acids. Germline CDR1 reads MGHRA; CDR2 reads YSYEKL. The CDR3 nucleotides are TGCGCCAGCAGCCAAGAGAAAGCGGGGGCCGGCACAGATACGCAGTATTTT. Its translation is CASSQEKAGAGTDTQYF.

In this sample, this clone turned up once. This sequence joins TRBV5-1 and TRBJ2-7; TRBD1 is a possible D gene (5 bases). The ends were cut back, 10 bases at V and 0 bases at J, with 17 bases in the middle. The CDR3 sequence is 14 residues long. In germline, CDR1 is SGHRS, CDR2 YFSETQ. The CDR3 nucleotides read TGCGCCGGCAAGGTAGGGGTCACCTCCTACGAGCAGTACTTC. It encodes CAGKVGVTSYEQYF.

The chain recombines TRBV7-3 with TRBJ2-6; TRBD1 aligns across 9 bases. CDR1 SGHTA and CDR2 FQGTGA come from the germline V gene. The trim removed 8 bases at V and 0 bases at J, leaving 5 bases unmatched. The CDR3 sequence is 16 residues long. The CDR3 region is CASSGQGASGANVLTF. The CDR3 DNA reads as TGTGCCAGCTCGGGACAGGGCGCCTCTGGGGCCAACGTCCTGACTTTC.

This sequence joins TRBV7-9 and TRBJ2-3, with TRBD1 identical over 8 bases. CDR3 length: 15 amino acids. Trimming removed 3 bases from V and 5 bases from J; junction bases left unmatched: 7. Germline loops: CDR1 SEHNR, CDR2 FQNEAQ (reference sequence). The CDR3 DNA sequence: TGTGCCAGCAGCTTGGTCAGGGGGCTTGGAGATACGCAGTATTTT. This codes for CASSLVRGLGDTQYF. The full variable domain, with the rest looked up from reference TRBV7-9 and TRBJ2-3, is DTGVSQNPRHKITKRGQNVTFRCDPISEHNRLYWYRQTLGQGPEFLTYFQNEAQLEKSRLLSDRFSAERPKGSFSTLEIQRTEQGDSAMYLCASSLVRGLGDTQYFGPGTRLTVL.

The J gene is TRBJ1-6, the V gene TRBV5-1, with 7 positions matching TRBD1. With 4 bases clipped from V and 6 bases from J, the junction kept 4 bases outside the gene matches. Germline V gives CDR1 SGHRS, CDR2 YFSETQ. This CDR3 has 14 residues. CDR3 region: CASSAGTVNSPLHF. For the CDR3, the DNA is TGCGCCAGCAGCGCCGGGACAGTTAATTCACCCCTCCACTTT.

V and J are TRBV5-5 and TRBJ1-1, with 7 bases fitting TRBD1. The V segment lost 6 bases and the J segment 2 bases; nucleotides outside the gene matches: 7. Per the germline V gene, CDR1 is SGHKS and CDR2 is YYEKEE (reference sequence). The CDR3 has 14 residues. The CDR3 here is CASTLTGLNTEAFF. The CDR3 coding sequence is TGTGCCAGCACCCTGACAGGGTTAAACACTGAAGCTTTCTTT.

The rearrangement uses TRBV28 and TRBJ1-2; no reliable D call. The germline V gene encodes CDR1 MDHEN and CDR2 SYDVKM. With 7 bases removed from V and 6 bases from J, the gap between germline ends came to 9 bases. This CDR3 has 11 amino acids. The CDR3 DNA reads TGTGCCAGCAAAATCGACCATGGCTACACCTTC. Protein product: CASKIDHGYTF.

V gene TRBV9 combines with J gene TRBJ1-1, with D unclear. The CDR3 runs 14 residues. CDR1 and CDR2 from the germline V gene are SGDLS and YYNGEE. V was pared by 2 bases and J by 4 bases, with 12 bases between. The CDR3 region is CASSVQGLGTEAFF. CDR3 in DNA: TGTGCCAGCAGCGTTCAAGGGTTGGGCACTGAAGCTTTCTTT. Variable domain in full (rest from reference TRBV9 and TRBJ1-1): DSGVTQTPKHLITATGQRVTLRCSPRSGDLSVYWYQQSLDQGLQFLIQYYNGEERAKGNILERFSAQQFPDLHSELNLSSLELGDSALYFCASSVQGLGTEAFFGQGTRLTVV.

This clone showed up just a few times. The chain couples TRBV5-1 to TRBJ1-6; D is perhaps TRBD1 (5 bases). Germline CDR1 is SGHRS and CDR2 is YFSETQ. The CDR3 has 15 amino acids. The V gene lost 4 bases and the J gene lost 9 bases, with 17 bases spanning the gap. The CDR3 region is CASSTGEGRRSPLHF. The CDR3 DNA sequence: TGCGCCAGCAGCACCGGAGAGGGGAGACGTTCACCCCTCCACTTT.

The chain combines TRBV12-1 with TRBJ2-7. TRBV12-1 is a pseudogene. This CDR3 contains 15 residues. CDR3 nucleotides: TGTGCCAGCAGCTCGCCTTTATTAAGCTCCTACGAGCAGTACTTC. This sequence encodes CASSSPLLSSYEQYF.

The rearrangement links TRBV7-2 to TRBJ1-2; D is ambiguous. Germline V gene sequence: CDR1 SGHTA, CDR2 FQGNSA. V dropped 5 bases and J dropped 9 bases, with 16 bases sitting between them. The CDR3 loop spans 13 amino acids. CDR3 sequence reads: CASSRPEELSYTF. In DNA form, the CDR3 reads TGTGCCAGCAGCCGCCCCGAGGAATTAAGCTACACCTTC.

V is TRBV7-8 and J is TRBJ1-3; D uncertain. Germline V gives CDR1 SGHVS, CDR2 FQNEAQ. The CDR3 loop spans 17 amino acids. V was cut by 5 bases and J by 1 base, with 18 bases left in between. CDR3 region: CASSPRAVTKSGNTIYF. The CDR3 region has the DNA TGTGCCAGCAGCCCCCGGGCGGTTACAAAGTCTGGAAACACCATATATTTT. Complete variable domain (other parts from reference TRBV7-8 and TRBJ1-3): GAGVSQSPRYKVAKRGQDVALRCDPISGHVSLFWYQQALGQGPEFLTYFQNEAQLDKSGLPSDRFFAERPEGSVSTLKIQRTQQEDSAVYLCASSPRAVTKSGNTIYFGEGSWLTVV.

This clone has a handful of counts. Other DNA sequences within the sample encode an identical CDR3. This chain links TRBV5-1 with TRBJ1-1; 8 bases fit TRBD1. Per the germline V gene, CDR1 is SGHRS and CDR2 is YFSETQ. V lost 3 bases and J lost 2; bases outside the gene matches: 3. The CDR3 length is 14 residues. In DNA form, the CDR3 reads TGCGCCAGCAGCTCACAGGGGGGTAACACTGAAGCTTTCTTT. Residues: CASSSQGGNTEAFF.

The V and J genes are TRBV9 and TRBJ1-1, with D maybe TRBD1 (5 bases). Trimming took off 0 bases at V and 7 bases at J, with 13 bases between the two ends. In germline, CDR1 is SGDLS, CDR2 YYNGEE. This CDR3 comprises 14 residues. In DNA form, the CDR3 reads TGTGCCAGCAGCGTAGATCCGGGGACGAATGAAGCTTTCTTT. This translates into CASSVDPGTNEAFF.

This clone was found once. This chain joins TRBV4-2 and TRBJ1-4; D is uncertain. V gave up 1 base and J gave up 4 bases, with 10 bases separating them. The length of the CDR3 is 15 residues. CDR1 and CDR2 (germline): LGHNA, YNFKEQ. In DNA, the CDR3 is TGTGCCAGCAGCCAAGTTTCTGGGATTAATGAAAAACTGTTTTTT. Translated: CASSQVSGINEKLFF.

The CDR3, as DNA: TGTGCCAGCAGTGAACGCGGGGGGATAACAGATACGCAGTATTTT. The encoded protein is CASSERGGITDTQYF. The gene calls are TRBV6-1 and TRBJ2-3; 8 bases agree with TRBD2. The CDR3 runs to 15 residues. Germline V gene data show CDR1 as MNHNS and CDR2 as SASEGT. The V and J ends lost 2 bases and 3 bases, in that order; junction bases with no gene match: 4.

A few counts support this clone. This sample includes further DNA sequences coding for the same CDR3. This chain joins TRBV9 and TRBJ1-2, with a tentative D call TRBD1 (5 bases). Trimming cost V 0 bases and J 3 bases, with 6 bases left between them. The germline V gene encodes CDR1 SGDLS and CDR2 YYNGEE. The CDR3 covers 13 residues. CDR3 sequence reads: CASSVGGDYGYTF. Written as DNA, the CDR3 is TGTGCCAGCAGCGTAGGGGGGGACTATGGCTACACCTTC.

The gene calls are TRBV5-1 and TRBJ2-4, with D uncertain. Germline values: CDR1 SGHRS, CDR2 YFSETQ. The CDR3 has 14 residues. The germline V and J ends were trimmed by 7 bases and 0 bases, with 11 bases remaining between them. CDR3 sequence (DNA): TGCGCCAGCGTCTCCAGAGTAGCCAAAAACATTCAGTACTTC. This codes for CASVSRVAKNIQYF.

The CDR3, as DNA: TGTGCCAGCAGCAGGCCCTGGACAGGACTACTGAGCTCCTATAATTCACCCCTCCACTTT. Translation gives CASSRPWTGLLSSYNSPLHF. The chain has TRBV21-1 and TRBJ1-6; TRBD1 is the table's D call and was not checked against the DNA. TRBV21-1 is noted as a pseudogene. This CDR3 has 20 residues.

The chain links TRBV5-4 to TRBJ1-2; D not resolved. V was cut by 2 bases and J by 2 bases, with 13 bases left in between. Germline lookup yields CDR1 SGHNT and CDR2 YYREEE (reference sequence). This CDR3 has 15 amino acids. CDR3 DNA sequence: TGTGCCAGCAGCTTAGAAAGGCCAGCGAACTATGGCTACACCTTC. Amino acids: CASSLERPANYGYTF.

This clone was seen a few times. The genes are TRBV6-1 and TRBJ1-5, with D unclear. Germline CDR1 is MNHNS and CDR2 is SASEGT. CDR3 length: 13 residues. The germline V and J ends were trimmed by 7 bases and 0 bases, with 7 bases remaining between them. CDR3 sequence: CASKTNSNQPQHF. CDR3 coding DNA: TGTGCCAGCAAGACAAATAGCAATCAGCCCCAGCATTTT.

The count of this clone is one. J is TRBJ2-7 and V is TRBV27; the match to TRBD1 covers 11 bases. The V gene's germline CDR1 is MNHEY and CDR2 SMNVEV (reference sequence). The CDR3 contains 16 residues. V shed 3 bases and J 7 bases; nucleotides not matched to a gene: 11. The CDR3 DNA follows: TGTGCCAGCAGTTTTAGAGGGGGGACAGGGGGAGAAGAGCAGTACTTC. This codes for CASSFRGGTGGEEQYF.

This clone was detected only once. This chain connects TRBV4-2 to TRBJ2-1; 9 nucleotides align to TRBD2. The trim removed 0 bases at V and 4 bases at J, leaving 4 bases unmatched. The germline CDR1 and CDR2 sequences are LGHNA and YNFKEQ. The CDR3 is 16 residues long. CDR3: CASSQEGAGGYNEQFF. The CDR3 DNA reads TGTGCCAGCAGCCAAGAGGGAGCGGGGGGATACAATGAGCAGTTCTTC.